One and the same sample provided the 13 T cell receptor beta chains below, sequenced in a study of shared T cell receptors in the human thymus (dated by TCRdb to 2020 to 2022). Receptor libraries were prepared by the immunoSEQ multiplex PCR assay. Drawn from immuneACCESS, this table holds only the in-frame rearrangements with V and J called that TCRdb kept. Clones are partly lost; checked studies trace under half to an unresolved V gene and leave the rest unexplained. Across this sample there are about 500,000 clones, with 78% seen only once. The ten largest clones represent more than 0.01% of the sample. This sample was also put to use in a study of human thymus T cells.

Specimen: thymocytes. The receptor set was obtained from a boy younger than two with a congenital heart defect. Donor details come from another sample of the same person, matched by shared clones.

V and J are TRBV7-8 and TRBJ1-3; D may be TRBD1 (6 bases). V shed 5 bases and J shed 2 bases, with 10 bases lying between them. Germline V lookup: CDR1 SGHVS, CDR2 FQNEAQ. The CDR3 is 14 residues long. The CDR3 spells CASSPKGAGNTIYF. In DNA, the CDR3 is TGTGCCAGCAGCCCTAAGGGGGCTGGAAACACCATATATTTT.

This rearrangement joins TRBV11-2 to TRBJ1-2, with D perhaps TRBD1 (5 bases). The V gene's germline CDR1 is SGHAT and CDR2 FQNNGV. The germline V and J ends were trimmed by 2 bases and 4 bases, with 14 bases remaining between them. The CDR3 consists of 15 residues. The CDR3 spells CASSLSRGRAYGYTF. The CDR3 bases are TGTGCCAGCAGCTTAAGTAGGGGCAGGGCCTATGGCTACACCTTC.

The chain recombines TRBV2 with TRBJ2-1; 9 positions agree with TRBD1. From germline, CDR1 is SNHLY and CDR2 FYNNEI. CDR3 size: 16 residues. V lost 3 bases to trimming and J lost 6 bases; unmatched junction nucleotides: 9. In DNA form, the CDR3 reads TGTGCCAGCAGTGACTCGACAGGGGGGAGGGGCAATGAGCAGTTCTTC. It codes for CASSDSTGGRGNEQFF. The whole variable domain, remainder taken from reference TRBV2 and TRBJ2-1, is EPEVTQTPSHQVTQMGQEVILRCVPISNHLYFYWYRQILGQKVEFLVSFYNNEISEKSEIFDDQFSVERPDGSNFTLKIRSTKLEDSAMYFCASSDSTGGRGNEQFFGPGTRLTVL.

The V call is TRBV2, the J call TRBJ1-4; D not certain. Germline CDR1 is SNHLY and CDR2 is FYNNEI. The CDR3 sequence is 12 residues long. Trimming removed 4 bases at V and 5 bases at J, with 5 bases between. CDR3 amino acids: CASSGANEKLFF. For the CDR3, the DNA is TGTGCCAGCAGTGGCGCGAATGAAAAACTGTTTTTT.

The rearrangement joins TRBV7-2 to TRBJ1-2, with a possible D match to TRBD1 (5 bases). The CDR3 contains 18 residues. Germline-derived CDR1 and CDR2 are SGHTA and FQGNSA. V shed 0 bases and J shed 2 bases, with 19 bases lying between them. CDR3 sequence reads: CASSLAVRARGQNYGYTF. The CDR3 region has the DNA TGTGCCAGCAGCTTAGCGGTCCGCGCTAGGGGTCAAAACTATGGCTACACCTTC.

The chain links TRBV28 to TRBJ1-4; perhaps TRBD1 as D (6 bases). The germline V gene has CDR1 MDHEN and CDR2 SYDVKM. There are 19 residues in the CDR3. V lost 4 bases and J 0 bases, leaving 21 bases between the germline ends. The CDR3 here is CASSSFQQGTTTTNEKLFF. The CDR3 DNA reads TGTGCCAGCAGTTCCTTTCAACAGGGAACAACTACAACTAATGAAAAACTGTTTTTT.

This sequence joins TRBV2 and TRBJ1-1; D possibly corresponds to TRBD1 (5 bases). Trimming stripped 3 bases from V and 2 bases from J, with 10 bases between. The CDR3 is 14 residues long. Germline assignment: CDR1 SNHLY and CDR2 FYNNEI. The CDR3 sequence: CASSEGGSNTEAFF. In DNA, the CDR3 is TGTGCCAGCAGTGAGGGGGGGAGTAACACTGAAGCTTTCTTT. The whole variable domain, filled in from reference TRBV2 and TRBJ1-1, reads EPEVTQTPSHQVTQMGQEVILRCVPISNHLYFYWYRQILGQKVEFLVSFYNNEISEKSEIFDDQFSVERPDGSNFTLKIRSTKLEDSAMYFCASSEGGSNTEAFFGQGTRLTVV.

The rearrangement links TRBV6-1 to TRBJ2-7; 7 positions agree with TRBD2. The CDR3 consists of 16 residues. Trimming at V came to 4 bases and at J to 1 base, leaving 10 bases not matched to a gene. Germline CDR1 reads MNHNS; CDR2 reads SASEGT. The CDR3 loop is CASSGRRTRRSYEQYF. Here the CDR3 DNA reads TGTGCCAGCAGTGGGCGACGGACTAGGAGGTCCTACGAGCAGTACTTC.

This clone was detected a few times. The chain recombines TRBV6-1 with TRBJ2-3; no clear D. V was pared by 4 bases and J by 0 bases, with 8 bases between. CDR1 and CDR2 from the germline V gene are MNHNS and SASEGT. The CDR3 loop spans 14 amino acids. CDR3 in amino acids: CASSGELSTDTQYF. The CDR3 DNA sequence: TGTGCCAGCAGTGGCGAACTTAGCACAGATACGCAGTATTTT.

Only a few counts were recorded for this clone. The rearrangement uses TRBV6-5 and TRBJ2-7; 8 bases align to TRBD2. CDR3 length: 15 residues. Looked up from germline, CDR1 is MNHEY and CDR2 is SVGAGI. The junction had 9 bases not matched to a gene; V was cut back by 3 bases and J by 5 bases. DNA of the CDR3: TGTGCCAGCAGTTATAGCGGGACTTCTTACCACGAGCAGTACTTC. Amino acid sequence: CASSYSGTSYHEQYF.

This sequence joins TRBV9 and TRBJ2-3; 7 bases are shared with TRBD2. V was clipped by 0 bases and J by 2 bases; unmatched bases: 6. Germline V gives CDR1 SGDLS, CDR2 YYNGEE. The CDR3 has 16 residues. This CDR3 is CASSVGPAGNTDTQYF. In DNA form, the CDR3 reads TGTGCCAGCAGCGTAGGGCCAGCGGGAAACACAGATACGCAGTATTTT.

The genes are TRBV4-1 and TRBJ2-1, with D possibly matching TRBD1 (6 bases). This CDR3 spans 11 amino acids. V was trimmed by 8 bases and J by 7 bases, leaving 9 bases between them. From germline, CDR1 is MGHRA and CDR2 YSYEKL. Written as DNA, the CDR3 is TGCGCCAGCCAGAGGGGGAATGAGCAGTTCTTC. Amino acids: CASQRGNEQFF.

The CDR3 nucleotides are TGTGCCAGCAGTGGGCCTAGCGGCAATGAGCAGTTCTTC. Encoded protein: CASSGPSGNEQFF. The chain recombines TRBV25-1 with TRBJ2-1, with 7 positions matching TRBD2. Losses at the gene ends were 4 bases for V and 6 bases for J; bases not matched to a gene: 3. The CDR3 contains 13 residues. Germline V gene data show CDR1 as MGHDK and CDR2 as SYGVNS.